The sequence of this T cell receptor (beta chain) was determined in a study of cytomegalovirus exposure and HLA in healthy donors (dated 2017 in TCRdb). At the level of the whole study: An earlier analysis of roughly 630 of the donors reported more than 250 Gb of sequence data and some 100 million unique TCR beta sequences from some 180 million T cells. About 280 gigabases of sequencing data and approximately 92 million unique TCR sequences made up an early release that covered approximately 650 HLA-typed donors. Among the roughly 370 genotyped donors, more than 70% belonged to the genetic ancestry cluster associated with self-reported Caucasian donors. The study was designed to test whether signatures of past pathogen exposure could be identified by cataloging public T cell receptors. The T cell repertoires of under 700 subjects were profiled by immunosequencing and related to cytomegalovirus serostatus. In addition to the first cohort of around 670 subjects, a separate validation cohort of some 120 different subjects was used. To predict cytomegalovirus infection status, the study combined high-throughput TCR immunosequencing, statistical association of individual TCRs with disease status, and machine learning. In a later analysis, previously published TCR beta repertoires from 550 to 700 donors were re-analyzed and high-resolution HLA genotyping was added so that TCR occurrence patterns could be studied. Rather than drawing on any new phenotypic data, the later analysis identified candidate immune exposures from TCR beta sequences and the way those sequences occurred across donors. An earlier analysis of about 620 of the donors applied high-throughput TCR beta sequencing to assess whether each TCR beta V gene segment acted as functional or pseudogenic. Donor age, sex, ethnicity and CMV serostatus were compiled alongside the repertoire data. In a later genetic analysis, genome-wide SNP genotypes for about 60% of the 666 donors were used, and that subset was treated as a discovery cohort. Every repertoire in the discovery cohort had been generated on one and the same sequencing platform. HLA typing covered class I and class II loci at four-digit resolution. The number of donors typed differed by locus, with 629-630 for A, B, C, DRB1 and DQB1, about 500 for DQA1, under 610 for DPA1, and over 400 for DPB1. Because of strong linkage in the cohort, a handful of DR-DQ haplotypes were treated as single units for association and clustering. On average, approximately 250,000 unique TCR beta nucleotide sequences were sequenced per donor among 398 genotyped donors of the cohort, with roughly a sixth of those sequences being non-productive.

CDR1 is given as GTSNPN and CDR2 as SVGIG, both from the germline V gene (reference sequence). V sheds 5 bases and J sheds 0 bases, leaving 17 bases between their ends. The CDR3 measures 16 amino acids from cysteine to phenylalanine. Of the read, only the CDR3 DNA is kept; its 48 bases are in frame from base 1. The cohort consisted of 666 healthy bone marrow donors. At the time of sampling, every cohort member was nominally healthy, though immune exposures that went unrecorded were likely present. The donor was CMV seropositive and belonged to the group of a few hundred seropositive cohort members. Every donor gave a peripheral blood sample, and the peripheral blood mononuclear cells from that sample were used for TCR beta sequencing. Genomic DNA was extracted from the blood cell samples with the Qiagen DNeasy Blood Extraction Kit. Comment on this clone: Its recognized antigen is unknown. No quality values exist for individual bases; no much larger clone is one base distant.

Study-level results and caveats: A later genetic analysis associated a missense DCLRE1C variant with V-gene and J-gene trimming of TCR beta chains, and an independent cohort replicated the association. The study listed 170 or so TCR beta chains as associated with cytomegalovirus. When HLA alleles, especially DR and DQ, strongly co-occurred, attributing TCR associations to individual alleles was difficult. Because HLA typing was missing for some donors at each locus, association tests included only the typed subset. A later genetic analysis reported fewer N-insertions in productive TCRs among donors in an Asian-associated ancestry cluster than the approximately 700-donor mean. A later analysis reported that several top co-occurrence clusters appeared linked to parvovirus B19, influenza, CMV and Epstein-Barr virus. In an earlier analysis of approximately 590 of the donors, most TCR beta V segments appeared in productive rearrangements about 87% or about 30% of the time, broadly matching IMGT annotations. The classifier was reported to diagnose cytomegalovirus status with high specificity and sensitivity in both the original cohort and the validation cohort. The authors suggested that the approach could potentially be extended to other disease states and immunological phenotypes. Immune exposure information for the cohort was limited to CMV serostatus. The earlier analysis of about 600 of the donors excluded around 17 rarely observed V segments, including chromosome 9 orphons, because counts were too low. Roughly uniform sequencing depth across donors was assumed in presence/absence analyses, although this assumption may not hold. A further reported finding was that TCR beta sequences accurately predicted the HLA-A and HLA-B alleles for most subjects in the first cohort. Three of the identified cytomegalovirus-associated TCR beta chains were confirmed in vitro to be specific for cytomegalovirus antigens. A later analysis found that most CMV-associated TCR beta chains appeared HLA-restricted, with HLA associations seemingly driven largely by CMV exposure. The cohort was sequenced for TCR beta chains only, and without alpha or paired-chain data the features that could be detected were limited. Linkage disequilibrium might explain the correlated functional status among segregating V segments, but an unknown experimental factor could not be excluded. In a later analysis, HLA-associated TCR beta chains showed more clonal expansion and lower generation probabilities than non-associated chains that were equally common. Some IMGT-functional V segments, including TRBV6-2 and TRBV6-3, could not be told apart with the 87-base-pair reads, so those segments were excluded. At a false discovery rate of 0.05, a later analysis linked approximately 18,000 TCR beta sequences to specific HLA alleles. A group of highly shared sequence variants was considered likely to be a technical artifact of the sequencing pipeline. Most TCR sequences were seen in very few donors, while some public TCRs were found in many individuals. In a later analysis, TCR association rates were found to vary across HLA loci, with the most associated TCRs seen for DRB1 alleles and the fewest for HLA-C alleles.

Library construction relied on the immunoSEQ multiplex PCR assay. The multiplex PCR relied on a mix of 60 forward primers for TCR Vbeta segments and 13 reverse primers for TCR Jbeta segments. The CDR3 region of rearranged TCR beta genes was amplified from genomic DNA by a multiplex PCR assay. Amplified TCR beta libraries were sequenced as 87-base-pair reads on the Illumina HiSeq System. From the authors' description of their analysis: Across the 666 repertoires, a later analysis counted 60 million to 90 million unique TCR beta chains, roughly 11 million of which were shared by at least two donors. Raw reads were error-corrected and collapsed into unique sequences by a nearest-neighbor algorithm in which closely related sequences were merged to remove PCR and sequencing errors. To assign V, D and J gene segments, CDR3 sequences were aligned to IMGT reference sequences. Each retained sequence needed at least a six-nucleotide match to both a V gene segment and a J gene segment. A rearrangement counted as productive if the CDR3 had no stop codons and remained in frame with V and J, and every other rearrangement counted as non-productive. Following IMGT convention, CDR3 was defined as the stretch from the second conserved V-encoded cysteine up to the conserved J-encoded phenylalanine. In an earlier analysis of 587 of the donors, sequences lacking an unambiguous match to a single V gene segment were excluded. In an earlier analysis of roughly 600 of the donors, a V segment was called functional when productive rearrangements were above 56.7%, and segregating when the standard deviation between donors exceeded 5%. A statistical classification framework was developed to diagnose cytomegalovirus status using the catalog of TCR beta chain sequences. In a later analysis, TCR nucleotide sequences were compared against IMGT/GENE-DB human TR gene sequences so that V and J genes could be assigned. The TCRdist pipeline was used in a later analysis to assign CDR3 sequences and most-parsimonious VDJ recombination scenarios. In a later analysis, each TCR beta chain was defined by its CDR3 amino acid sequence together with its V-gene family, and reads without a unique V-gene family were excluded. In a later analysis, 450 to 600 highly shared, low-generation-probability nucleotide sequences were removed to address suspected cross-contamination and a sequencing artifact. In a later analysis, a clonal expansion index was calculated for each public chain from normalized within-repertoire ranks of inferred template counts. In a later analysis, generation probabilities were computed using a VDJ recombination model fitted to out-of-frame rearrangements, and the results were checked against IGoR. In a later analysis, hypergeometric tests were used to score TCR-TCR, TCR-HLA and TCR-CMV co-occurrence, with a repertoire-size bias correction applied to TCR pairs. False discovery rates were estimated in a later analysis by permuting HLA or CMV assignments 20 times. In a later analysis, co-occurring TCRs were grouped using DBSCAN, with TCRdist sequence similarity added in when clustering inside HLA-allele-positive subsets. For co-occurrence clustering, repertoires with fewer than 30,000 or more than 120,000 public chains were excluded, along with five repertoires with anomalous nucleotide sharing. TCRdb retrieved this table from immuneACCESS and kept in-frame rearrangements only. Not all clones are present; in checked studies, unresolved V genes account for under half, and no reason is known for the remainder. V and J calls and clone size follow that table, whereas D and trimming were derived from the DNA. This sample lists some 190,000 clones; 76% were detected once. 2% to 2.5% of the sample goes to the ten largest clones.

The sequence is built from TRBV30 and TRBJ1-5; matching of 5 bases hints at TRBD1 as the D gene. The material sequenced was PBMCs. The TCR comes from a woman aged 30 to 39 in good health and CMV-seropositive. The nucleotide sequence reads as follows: TGTGCCTGGCCGACTCCCTGGGGCCTTAGCAATCAGCCCCAGCATTTT. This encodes CAWPTPWGLSNQPQHF.